Below, one T cell receptor beta chain is given with its context. The data are from a study of blood T cell repertoires in COVID-19. The CDR3 is 12 residues long. Germline values: CDR1 LGHDT, CDR2 YNNKEL (reference sequence). Deletions cut 4 bases from V and 3 bases from J, with 3 bases between. TCRdb's table, derived via immunoSEQ multiplex PCR, lists solely in-frame clones and lacks some. Among roughly 28,000 clones listed, roughly nine tenths were seen once. J is TRBJ2-2 and V is TRBV3-1 (or the pseudogene TRBV3-2); D gene unclear. The material sequenced was peripheral blood. This receptor was taken from a human donor with acute or convalescent COVID-19. The donor label of this sample is uncertain. This CDR3 reads CASSPYTGELFF. The CDR3 DNA reads as TGTGCCAGCAGCCCATACACCGGGGAGCTGTTTTTT.